This T cell receptor (beta chain) originates from a study of siplizumab effects on memory and regulatory T cells. This CDR3 is 15 amino acids long. Trimming shortened V by 3 bases and J by 10 bases, and 21 bases separated the two germline ends. The germline V gene encodes CDR1 SEHNR and CDR2 FQNEAQ (reference sequence). Assays captured around 97,000 TCR templates per sample. Sequencing used immunoSEQ multiplex PCR; TCRdb keeps in-frame clones, though not all of them. The data contain 50,000 to 70,000 clones, roughly 97% of them seen just once; the ten biggest clones take up 0.095%. The sequencing input was naive CD8+ T cells sorted from blood. The J gene is TRBJ1-1, the V gene TRBV7-9, with D possibly TRBD1 on 5 matching bases. The sequence was obtained from a human donor in good health. The CDR3 DNA reads as TGTGCCAGCAGCTTCCCGGACAAAGAAATTTCGGGAGCTTTCTTT. The encoded protein is CASSFPDKEISGAFF.